Listed below are T cell receptor beta chains from one sample, sequenced in a study of shared clonotypes between healthy human individuals. Sequencing was performed with immunoSEQ multiplex PCR; in TCRdb, only in-frame clones are kept and a portion is missing. Counted here are roughly 680,000 clones, approximately 77% occurring once; the ten biggest clones make up over 1.5%. The sequenced sample consisted of memory CD4+ T cells sorted from blood. Receptor source: a young woman in good health. CDR3s include the opening cysteine and the closing phenylalanine or tryptophan. D genes are given only for firm matches. The listing skips clone size in some rows; elsewhere it reads once, few, many or a size class.

TRBJ2-2,TRBD2,NA,TRBV5-1,CASSLDSTSGLAGHTGELFF,TGCGCCAGCAGCTTAGACAGTACTTCCGGACTAGCGGGTCACACCGGGGAGCTGTTTTTT
TRBJ2-2,NA,NA,TRBV27,CASSFSGLGELFF,TGTGCCAGCAGTTTCTCTGGGCTCGGGGAGCTGTTTTTT
TRBJ2-1,TRBD2,NA,TRBV19,CASSPLGLAGVQEQFF,TGTGCCAGTAGTCCCCTTGGGCTAGCGGGAGTACAGGAGCAGTTCTTC
TRBJ2-5,NA,NA,TRBV5-1,CASSPNAGSQETQYF,TGCGCCAGCAGCCCCAATGCGGGGAGTCAAGAGACCCAGTACTTC
TRBJ1-5,NA,NA,TRBV18,CASSPGGFGNQPQHF,TGTGCCAGCTCACCGGGGGGTTTTGGCAATCAGCCCCAGCATTTT
TRBJ1-1,NA,NA,TRBV11-3,CASSFTGTTEAFF,TGTGCCAGCAGCTTTACAGGGACTACTGAAGCTTTCTTT
TRBJ1-2,NA,NA,TRBV7-9,CASSRSGRSTPGGYTF,TGTGCCAGCAGCCGCTCGGGACGCTCGACCCCCGGCGGCTACACCTTC
TRBJ1-1,NA,NA,TRBV11-2,CASSAATGWNTEAFF,TGTGCCAGCAGCGCCGCAACAGGGTGGAACACTGAAGCTTTCTTT
TRBJ2-7,TRBD2,few,TRBV5-1,CASSLAAGGPGGTYEQYF,TGCGCCAGCAGCTTGGCCGCCGGGGGACCGGGAGGGACTTACGAGCAGTACTTC
TRBJ1-1,NA,NA,TRBV11-2,CASSLGFSGEAEAFF,TGTGCCAGCAGCTTAGGTTTCTCAGGGGAAGCTGAAGCTTTCTTT
TRBJ2-5,NA,NA,TRBV5-6,CASSPASGRQETQYF,TGTGCCAGCAGCCCGGCCAGCGGGCGACAAGAGACCCAGTACTTC
TRBJ2-1,TRBD1,NA,TRBV13,CASSFLTGDWNEQFF,TGTGCCAGCAGCTTTCTGACAGGGGATTGGAATGAGCAGTTCTTC
TRBJ2-7,TRBD2,NA,TRBV4-2,CASSRTSVNSYEQYF,TGTGCCAGCAGCCGGACTAGCGTGAACTCCTACGAGCAGTACTTC
TRBJ1-3,NA,many,TRBV18,CASSPVSGNTIYF,TGTGCCAGCTCACCGGTGTCTGGAAACACCATATATTTT
TRBJ2-1,TRBD2,NA,TRBV4-2,CASSQGSGASGRLNEQFF,TGTGCCAGCAGCCAAGGGAGTGGGGCTAGCGGGAGGCTCAATGAGCAGTTCTTC
TRBJ1-1,NA,NA,TRBV7-9,CASSPMAGAPAEAFF,TGTGCCAGCAGCCCGATGGCGGGGGCGCCGGCTGAAGCTTTCTTT
TRBJ2-3,NA,NA,TRBV2,CASSDRSGYGTDTQYF,TGTGCCAGCAGTGACCGGTCAGGGTATGGCACAGATACGCAGTATTTT
TRBJ2-7,TRBD2,NA,TRBV6-5,CASSYRLAGDYEQYF,TGTGCCAGCAGTTACCGACTAGCGGGAGACTACGAGCAGTACTTC
TRBJ2-7,TRBD1,NA,TRBV6-1,CASSGDRSQYF,TGTGCCAGCAGTGGGGACAGGTCGCAGTACTTC
TRBJ2-4,NA,once,TRBV28,CASSTSTRGMAKNIQYF,TGTGCCAGCAGTACCTCGACCCGGGGGATGGCCAAAAACATTCAGTACTTC
TRBJ2-1,NA,NA,TRBV28,CASSLGVAYEQFF,TGTGCCAGCAGTTTAGGAGTGGCATATGAGCAGTTCTTC
TRBJ2-3,NA,NA,TRBV7-2,CASSFLQTSRNTQYF,TGTGCCAGCAGCTTTCTGCAGACATCCCGGAATACGCAGTATTTT
TRBJ2-3,NA,many,TRBV29-1,CSVGVTFATDTQYF,TGCAGCGTTGGTGTGACTTTCGCGACAGATACGCAGTATTTT
TRBJ2-7,TRBD1,once,TRBV5-1,CASSLGDRGEQYF,TGCGCCAGCAGCTTGGGTGACAGGGGCGAGCAGTACTTC
TRBJ2-5,NA,NA,TRBV7-9,CASSLRDQETQYF,TGTGCCAGCAGCTTAAGGGACCAAGAGACCCAGTACTTC
TRBJ1-1,NA,NA,TRBV7-9,CASSFNGPYAFF,TGTGCCAGCAGCTTTAATGGCCCCTACGCTTTCTTT
TRBJ2-7,TRBD2,NA,TRBV19,CASRTSGLAGVYEQYF,TGTGCCAGTAGGACTTCCGGACTAGCGGGAGTGTACGAGCAGTACTTC
TRBJ1-4,TRBD1,NA,TRBV6-1,CASSGPGTGNEKLFF,TGTGCCAGCAGTGGGCCCGGGACAGGAAATGAAAAACTGTTTTTT
TRBJ2-1,TRBD2,many,TRBV6-4,CASSGVAGAGGLNEQFF,TGTGCCAGCAGTGGGGTAGCGGGAGCAGGGGGACTCAATGAGCAGTTCTTC
TRBJ1-2,NA,NA,TRBV6-1,CASRPWGQGYGYTF,TGTGCCAGCAGGCCCTGGGGGCAGGGCTATGGCTACACCTTC
TRBJ2-7,NA,few,TRBV28,CASRSGNSYEQYF,TGTGCCAGCAGAAGCGGAAACTCCTACGAGCAGTACTTC
TRBJ2-1,NA,few,TRBV5-1,CASSLAGDSSYNEQFF,TGCGCCAGCAGCTTGGCCGGGGATAGCTCCTACAATGAGCAGTTCTTC
TRBJ2-2,TRBD2,NA,TRBV7-9,CASSTRTSGRVQGELFF,TGTGCCAGCAGCACAAGGACTAGCGGGAGGGTTCAAGGGGAGCTGTTTTTT
TRBJ2-3,NA,NA,TRBV12-5,CASGFPTPIGGGGDTQYF,TGTGCTAGTGGTTTCCCCACCCCCATTGGGGGAGGTGGAGATACGCAGTATTTT
TRBJ2-3,TRBD1,once,TRBV6-5,CASSRTGPADTQYF,TGTGCCAGCAGTCGGACAGGGCCAGCAGATACGCAGTATTTT
TRBJ2-2,NA,NA,TRBV6-6,CASSYFEEVSGELFF,TGTGCCAGCAGTTACTTCGAGGAAGTGAGCGGGGAGCTGTTTTTT
TRBJ2-6,NA,NA,TRBV7-9,CAKQGANVLTF,TGTGCCAAACAAGGGGCCAACGTCCTGACTTTC
TRBJ2-7,NA,NA,TRBV11-2,CASSFNRRYEQYF,TGTGCCAGCAGCTTCAACAGGAGGTACGAGCAGTACTTC
TRBJ2-7,TRBD2,NA,TRBV7-8,CASSSGLAGAVGEQYF,TGTGCCAGCAGCTCCGGGCTAGCGGGAGCGGTGGGAGAGCAGTACTTC
TRBJ2-3,NA,NA,TRBV18,CASSRTWGTDTQYF,TGTGCCAGCTCTCGGACCTGGGGCACAGATACGCAGTATTTT
TRBJ2-1,NA,NA,TRBV6-5,CASKASYNEQFF,TGTGCCAGCAAAGCGAGCTACAATGAGCAGTTCTTC